This T cell receptor beta chain was retrieved from a study of blood T cells in healthy people across ages. This clonotype was seen only a few times. The use of a sample-barcoded 5' primer and a J-beta primer mix characterized a second PCR of 7 to 11 cycles. TCRdb reanalysed the 5' RACE reads using MiXCR and keeps one entry per CDR3 protein. The sample holds under 1,100,000 distinct CDR3 sequences, around 27% seen once. In addition, the sample was reused for a study of T cells of mothers and their children.

Specimen: blood. The receptor's source is a girl aged 2 to 9 in good health.

DNA for the CDR3: TGCGCCAGCAGCCTTACCCCTAGCAATCAGCCCCAGCATTTT. Amino acids: CASSLTPSNQPQHF. V usage is TRBV4-1 and J usage is TRBJ1-5; D gene uncertain. CDR1 and CDR2 (germline): MGHRA, YSYEKL. The CDR3 contains 14 residues. V was pared by 4 bases and J by 0 bases, with 7 bases between.